Sequencing of this TCR beta chain was carried out in a study of CD8 T cells in Susac syndrome. CDR1 and CDR2 (germline): SGDLS, YYNGEE. The CDR3 has 14 residues. V lost 3 bases and J 2 bases, leaving 9 bases between the germline ends. Reverse transcription used about 0.45 to 1 ug RNA and random hexamers. TCRdb re-called the immunoSEQ multiplex PCR reads with MiXCR, one entry per CDR3 protein. Counted here are some 150,000 distinct CDR3 sequences, nearly 97% occurring once; the ten biggest clones make up 0.15%. The sequence came from a human donor with multiple sclerosis. The chain joins TRBV9 to TRBJ1-5, with a possible D match to TRBD1 (5 bases). Source material: CD8+ T cells from PBMCs. CDR3 loop: CASSAGAGNQPQHF. The CDR3 DNA reads TGTGCCAGCAGCGCCGGGGCGGGCAATCAGCCCCAGCATTTT.